The clone carrying this T cell receptor (beta chain) was counted once. The data were taken from a study of cytomegalovirus exposure and HLA in healthy donors. Primers included in the PCR were 60 Vbeta and 13 Jbeta primers. Repertoires were generated with immunoSEQ multiplex PCR, while TCRdb's copy carries only in-frame clones and drops some. The sample contains around 68,000 clones, 68% of which appear only once. The V and J ends lost 2 bases and 8 bases, in that order; junction bases with no gene match: 9. Germline V CDR1 and CDR2: MNHEY, SMNVEV (reference sequence). The CDR3 is 17 amino acids. This receptor was taken from a woman in her 30s in good health and CMV-seronegative. This chain joins TRBV27 and TRBJ1-6; 10 nucleotides align to TRBD1. Input material: PBMCs. The CDR3, as DNA: TGTGCCAGCAGTTTAAAGGACAGGGGGATTATCGATTCACCCCTCCACTTT. Translation gives CASSLKDRGIIDSPLHF.